This T cell receptor beta chain was identified during a study of CD8 T cells in ankylosing spondylitis. Whole-study findings and limits: Clones linked to the disease showed a CD8+ phenotype. They occurred at relatively low frequencies in peripheral blood. Certain motif variants had earlier been reported in reactive arthritis synovial fluid and blood. Matched ankylosing spondylitis synovial fluid reportedly contained a significantly enriched population of disease-linked clones. A TCR beta motif of eight highly homologous variants appeared characteristic of ankylosing spondylitis blood.

With regard to this clonotype: The antigen is undetermined.

With 4 bases removed from V and 14 bases from J, the gap between germline ends came to 23 bases. The length of the CDR3 is 14 residues. From germline, CDR1 is DFQATT and CDR2 SNEGSKA (reference sequence). For TCR beta, libraries came from quantitative 5'-RACE with molecular barcodes. TCRdb reanalysed the 5' RACE reads using MiXCR and keeps one entry per CDR3 protein. Of 750,000 to 850,000 distinct CDR3 sequences in the sample, around 11% were seen once. Material: blood, either unsorted or a sorted T cell fraction (not recorded which). This receptor was taken from a male donor with ankylosing spondylitis. The chain couples TRBV20-1 to TRBJ1-4; D uncertain. CDR3 protein: CSAIYLSGGRGLFF. CDR3 DNA sequence: TGCAGTGCTATCTACCTATCAGGCGGGCGAGGGCTGTTTTTT.